The 16 T cell receptor beta chains listed next were all sequenced from one sample in a study of blood T cell repertoires in COVID-19. Measured with immunoSEQ multiplex PCR; TCRdb has only the in-frame clones, and not every one. The sample yields about 400,000 clones, about 90% seen once. The sequencing input was peripheral blood. The source of these receptors is a man between 40 and 49 years old with acute or convalescent COVID-19.

The chain joins TRBV2 to TRBJ2-3, with TRBD1 matching over 9 bases. CDR3 length: 15 residues. Unmatched junction bases numbered 1, after V lost 3 bases and J lost 0 bases. Germline lookup yields CDR1 SNHLY and CDR2 FYNNEI. The CDR3 is CASSEGQGSTDTQYF. In DNA form, the CDR3 reads TGTGCCAGCAGTGAGGGACAGGGCAGCACAGATACGCAGTATTTT.

The rearrangement links TRBV19 to TRBJ1-5, with 7 bases lining up with TRBD1. There are 13 residues in the CDR3. The V and J ends lost 6 bases and 2 bases, in that order; junction bases with no gene match: 1. The germline gives CDR1 LNHDA, CDR2 SQIVND (reference sequence). CDR3: CASSTGGNQPQHF. Here the CDR3 DNA reads TGTGCCAGTAGCACAGGGGGCAATCAGCCCCAGCATTTT. Using reference TRBV19 and TRBJ1-5 for the parts outside the CDR3, the full variable domain is DGGITQSPKYLFRKEGQNVTLSCEQNLNHDAMYWYRQDPGQGLRLIYYSQIVNDFQKGDIAEGYSVSREKKESFPLTVTSAQKNPTAFYLCASSTGGNQPQHFGDGTRLSIL.

The gene calls are TRBV19 and TRBJ1-2, with 10 positions matching TRBD1. CDR1 is LNHDA and CDR2 is SQIVND in the germline V gene (reference sequence). V lost 7 bases and J lost 7; bases outside the gene matches: 9. This CDR3 region has 14 residues. The CDR3 here is CASIGGQGTGGYTF. The CDR3 DNA reads TGTGCCAGTATTGGGGGACAGGGGACCGGTGGCTACACCTTC. The full variable domain, its missing parts supplied by reference TRBV19 and TRBJ1-2, is DGGITQSPKYLFRKEGQNVTLSCEQNLNHDAMYWYRQDPGQGLRLIYYSQIVNDFQKGDIAEGYSVSREKKESFPLTVTSAQKNPTAFYLCASIGGQGTGGYTFGSGTRLTVV.

This clone was seen a handful of times. The V gene is TRBV6-1, the J gene TRBJ2-7; TRBD1 matches 7 bases. The CDR3 is made up of 14 amino acids. Trimming cost V 3 bases and J 2 bases; bases outside gene matches: 4. Germline assignment: CDR1 MNHNS and CDR2 SASEGT. The CDR3 DNA is TGTGCCAGCAGTGACGGACAGGCCCCCTACGAGCAGTACTTC. It codes for CASSDGQAPYEQYF.

This clone was seen more than once but under ten times. This rearrangement joins TRBV4-1 to TRBJ2-7, with 10 bases fitting TRBD1. J was trimmed by 5 bases and V by 1 base; bases with no gene match: 5. CDR3 size: 15 residues. Germline CDR1 is MGHRA and CDR2 is YSYEKL. The CDR3 sequence is CASSQGRDRGHEQYF. The DNA of the CDR3 is TGCGCCAGCAGCCAAGGCCGGGACAGGGGCCACGAGCAGTACTTC.

The V and J genes are TRBV3-1 (or the pseudogene TRBV3-2) and TRBJ1-6; D is undetermined. V lost 2 bases and J 4 bases, leaving 6 bases between the germline ends. This CDR3 comprises 14 residues. CDR1 is LGHDT and CDR2 is YNNKEL in the germline V gene (reference sequence). CDR3 region: CASSQWEYNSPLHF. The CDR3 DNA follows: TGTGCCAGCAGCCAATGGGAGTATAATTCACCCCTCCACTTT.

This rearrangement joins TRBV29-1 to TRBJ2-1, with D tentatively TRBD2 (6 bases). CDR3 length: 13 residues. Germline V gene lookup returns CDR1 SQVTM and CDR2 ANQGSEA. V shed 3 bases and J shed 4 bases, with 10 bases lying between them. CDR3 amino acids: CSVDMRDYNEQFF. In DNA form, the CDR3 reads TGCAGCGTTGATATGCGGGATTACAATGAGCAGTTCTTC.

The genes are TRBV9 and TRBJ2-1, with D perhaps matching TRBD2 (6 bases). Germline CDR1 and CDR2: SGDLS and YYNGEE. CDR3 length equals 15 residues. The V end was cut by 0 bases, the J end by 7 bases, with 14 bases between. The CDR3 DNA is TGTGCCAGCAGCGTAGGGCGGGGATCGAAGAATGAGCAGTTCTTC. Translation gives CASSVGRGSKNEQFF.

The chain employs TRBV7-6 and TRBJ2-1; 8 nucleotides agree with TRBD2. This CDR3 spans 15 amino acids. CDR1 is SGHVS and CDR2 is FNYEAQ in the germline V gene. V was pared by 4 bases and J by 6 bases, with 8 bases of the junction left unmatched. DNA for the CDR3: TGTGCCAGCAGCTCCCGCGGGGGGTCCACCAATGAGCAGTTCTTC. Amino acid sequence: CASSSRGGSTNEQFF. Filled out from reference TRBV7-6 and TRBJ2-1, the complete variable domain reads GAGVSQSPRYKVTKRGQDVALRCDPISGHVSLYWYRQALGQGPEFLTYFNYEAQQDKSGLPNDRFSAERPEGSISTLTIQRTEQRDSAMYRCASSSRGGSTNEQFFGPGTRLTVL.

The rearrangement uses TRBV5-6 and TRBJ2-7, with 8 bases aligning to TRBD2. Germline CDR1 SGHDT, CDR2 YYEEEE. V gave up 0 bases and J gave up 4 bases; unmatched junction bases: 6. The CDR3 sequence is 15 residues long. CDR3 nucleotides: TGTGCCAGCAGCTTGGGGACTAGCAGACTTTACGAGCAGTACTTC. Its protein product is CASSLGTSRLYEQYF. Filled out from reference TRBV5-6 and TRBJ2-7, the complete variable domain reads DAGVTQSPTHLIKTRGQQVTLRCSPKSGHDTVSWYQQALGQGPQFIFQYYEEEERQRGNFPDRFSGHQFPNYSSELNVNALLLGDSALYLCASSLGTSRLYEQYFGPGTRLTVT.

The chain has TRBV27 and TRBJ1-4; D is unclear. V was trimmed by 5 bases and J by 7 bases, leaving 14 bases between them. Germline assignment: CDR1 MNHEY and CDR2 SMNVEV (reference sequence). The CDR3 length is 14 residues. The CDR3 loop reads CASSGPLGSEKLFF. The CDR3 coding sequence is TGTGCCAGCAGTGGGCCCTTGGGTAGTGAAAAACTGTTTTTT.

The CDR3 bases are TGTGCCAGCAGCCAGGCAGCACAGGGGAACACTGAAGCTTTCTTT. This gives the protein CASSQAAQGNTEAFF. The chain recombines TRBV3-1 (or the pseudogene TRBV3-2) with TRBJ1-1; possible D gene TRBD1, 6 bases. Germline CDR1 and CDR2: LGHDT and YNNKEL (reference sequence). Trimming removed 3 bases at V and 1 base at J, with 12 bases between. The CDR3 is 15 amino acids.

The chain recombines TRBV9 with TRBJ1-2; no firm D call. The germline V and J ends were trimmed by 0 bases and 3 bases, with 6 bases remaining between them. CDR3 length equals 13 residues. CDR1 SGDLS and CDR2 YYNGEE come from the germline V gene. The CDR3 spells CASSVGQDYGYTF. In DNA, the CDR3 is TGTGCCAGCAGCGTAGGCCAGGACTATGGCTACACCTTC.

The chain has TRBV15 and TRBJ1-6; D is uncertain. The V gene lost 1 base and the J gene lost 7 bases, with 8 bases spanning the gap. CDR1 LNHNV and CDR2 YYDKDF come from the germline V gene (reference sequence). This CDR3 region has 14 residues. CDR3 sequence: CATSRGTVNSPLHF. The CDR3, as DNA: TGTGCCACCAGCAGAGGAACAGTAAATTCACCCCTCCACTTT.

This chain links TRBV29-1 with TRBJ2-5; unclear D gene. This CDR3 spans 14 amino acids. Germline V gene sequence: CDR1 SQVTM, CDR2 ANQGSEA. V was pared by 3 bases and J by 1 base, with 12 bases between. The CDR3 sequence: CSVESRGVQETQYF. In DNA form, the CDR3 reads TGCAGCGTTGAGTCCCGAGGAGTCCAAGAGACCCAGTACTTC. Combining the CDR3 with reference TRBV29-1 and TRBJ2-5 gives the whole variable domain SAVISQKPSRDICQRGTSLTIQCQVDSQVTMMFWYRQQPGQSLTLIATANQGSEATYESGFVIDKFPISRPNLTFSTLTVSNMSPEDSSIYLCSVESRGVQETQYFGPGTRLLVL.

This clone has just a few counts. The V gene is TRBV4-2, the J gene TRBJ2-1, with 11 positions matching TRBD2. After removal of 0 bases from V and 13 bases from J, the junction contained 5 bases not matched to a gene. The CDR3 consists of 14 residues. Germline V gene sequence: CDR1 LGHNA, CDR2 YNFKEQ. For the CDR3, the DNA is TGTGCCAGCAGCCAAGATATCACTAGCGGGAGTCAGTTCTTC. Translating gives CASSQDITSGSQFF.